Each of the 30 T cell receptor beta chains below was sequenced from the same sample in a study of beta chain features in type 1 diabetes. cDNA synthesis used the whole RNA isolate, giving expressed TCRB sequences. Assay used: immunoSEQ multiplex PCR; TCRdb lists only in-frame clones, some missing. Of around 290,000 clones in the sample, about 8% were seen once. The sequencing sample was made of central memory CD4+ T cells from blood. Source of these receptors: a woman in her late teens or twenties in good health.

This clone has only a few counts. This chain joins TRBV19 and TRBJ2-1; perhaps TRBD1 as D (5 bases). Between the trimmed V and J ends, which lost 7 bases and 9 bases, there was a span of 19 bases. This CDR3 spans 14 amino acids. The V gene's germline CDR1 is LNHDA and CDR2 SQIVND (reference sequence). The CDR3 nucleotides are TGTGCCAGTATGCAGGGCCTCTCTCCGGGTGAGCAGTTCTTC. Translation gives CASMQGLSPGEQFF.

This clone has more than one count but fewer than ten. V is TRBV9 and J is TRBJ1-1, with D possibly TRBD1 on 6 matching bases. V lost 4 bases and J lost 1, with 11 bases in between. Germline CDR1 and CDR2: SGDLS and YYNGEE. The CDR3 is made up of 14 amino acids. The CDR3 reads CASSTQTGNTEAFF. The CDR3 DNA is TGTGCCAGCAGCACACAGACAGGGAACACTGAAGCTTTCTTT.

This chain uses TRBV4-2 with TRBJ1-2; TRBD1 matches at 8 bases. Germline values: CDR1 LGHNA, CDR2 YNFKEQ. The CDR3 extends over 16 amino acids. The J segment lost 4 bases and the V segment lost 4 bases, leaving 11 bases of the junction unmatched. CDR3 DNA sequence: TGTGCCAGCAGCCCCGCGAGTGGACAGGGAGCCTATGGCTACACCTTC. Translated, it gives CASSPASGQGAYGYTF.

The genes are TRBV7-8 and TRBJ2-7; 9 bases map to TRBD1. Germline V gives CDR1 SGHVS, CDR2 FQNEAQ. The junction had 5 bases not matched to a gene; V was cut back by 3 bases and J by 2 bases. This CDR3 has 15 amino acids. DNA of the CDR3: TGTGCCAGCAGCTTGGTAGGGGACAGGGCCTACGAGCAGTACTTC. Its translation: CASSLVGDRAYEQYF.

This clone was observed at least ten times. This chain uses TRBV15 with TRBJ2-1; D is ambiguous. The V end was cut by 2 bases, the J end by 8 bases, with 13 bases between. This CDR3 comprises 14 residues. Germline CDR1 reads LNHNV; CDR2 reads YYDKDF (reference sequence). CDR3 loop: CATSRTSGDDEQFF. Here the CDR3 DNA reads TGTGCCACCAGCAGAACCTCAGGTGACGATGAGCAGTTCTTC.

At least ten counts were recorded for this clone. This chain links TRBV6-1 with TRBJ1-5; no reliable D call. CDR3 length: 14 amino acids. Trimming stripped 5 bases from V and 0 bases from J, with 8 bases between. Germline CDR1 MNHNS, CDR2 SASEGT. The CDR3 bases are TGTGCCAGCAGTCCAGAAGTTAGCAATCAGCCCCAGCATTTT. This translates into CASSPEVSNQPQHF.

There are many counts of this clone. V is TRBV5-4 and J is TRBJ2-5; TRBD1 or TRBD2 may be the D gene (5 bases each). The CDR3 sequence is 15 residues long. V dropped 0 bases and J dropped 4 bases, with 13 bases sitting between them. Germline CDR1 reads SGHNT; CDR2 reads YYREEE (reference sequence). The CDR3 region has the DNA TGTGCCAGCAGCTTGGGAGGGTCTGGGGGAGAGACCCAGTACTTC. Its protein product is CASSLGGSGGETQYF.

This chain joins TRBV28 and TRBJ1-5; unclear D gene. The CDR3 contains 11 residues. Germline CDR1 MDHEN, CDR2 SYDVKM. Trimming left V 7 bases short and J 0 bases short, with 1 base between. CDR3 region: CASTSNQPQHF. In nucleotides, the CDR3 is TGTGCCAGCACTAGCAATCAGCCCCAGCATTTT.

In this sample, this clone turned up a few times. Written as DNA, the CDR3 is TGCGCCAGCAGCCAAGACGGGACTAGGGGCACCGGGGAGCTGTTTTTT. This encodes CASSQDGTRGTGELFF. The gene calls are TRBV4-3 and TRBJ2-2; 8 positions match TRBD2. With 0 bases clipped from V and 4 bases from J, the junction kept 4 bases outside the gene matches. Germline V gene sequence: CDR1 LGHNA, CDR2 YSLEER. The CDR3 sequence is 16 residues long.

The J gene is TRBJ2-7, the V gene TRBV30; D may match TRBD1 or TRBD2 (6 bases each). Germline values: CDR1 GTSNPN, CDR2 SVGIG (reference sequence). V was trimmed by 3 bases and J by 6 bases, leaving 21 bases between them. The CDR3 is made up of 15 amino acids. The CDR3, as DNA: TGTGCCTGGAGAGGAGGGGGGCTGGTAGTAGGCGAGCAGTACTTC. Amino acid sequence: CAWRGGGLVVGEQYF.

At least ten counts were recorded for this clone. The V call is TRBV7-8, the J call TRBJ2-7; D may be TRBD1 or TRBD2 (6 bases each). Per germline, CDR1 SGHVS and CDR2 FQNEAQ. This CDR3 is built from 13 residues. V gave up 3 bases and J gave up 6 bases, with 12 bases separating them. The CDR3, as DNA: TGTGCCAGCAGCTTGGGGGGCAGGGTCGAGCAGTACGTC. This codes for CASSLGGRVEQYV.

CDR3 sequence reads: CASMREAEAFF. For the CDR3, the DNA is TGTGCCAGCATGCGGGAGGCTGAAGCTTTCTTT. The V gene is TRBV6-5, the J gene TRBJ1-1; D uncertain. Per germline, CDR1 MNHEY and CDR2 SVGAGI. The CDR3 consists of 11 residues. Trimming pared 7 bases from V and 6 bases from J, leaving 9 bases between.

This rearrangement joins TRBV18 to TRBJ1-6; D is ambiguous. CDR1 is KGHSH and CDR2 is LQKENI in the germline V gene. The CDR3 has 13 residues. Deletions cut 3 bases from V and 7 bases from J, with 7 bases between. Here the CDR3 DNA reads TGTGCCAGCTCACCCGGGTCCAATTCACCCCTCCACTTT. Translation: CASSPGSNSPLHF.

This clone was detected many times. This sample also contains other DNA sequences that code for the same CDR3. This chain links TRBV28 with TRBJ1-1; TRBD1 might be the D (5 bases). Trimming cost V 4 bases and J 4 bases, with 7 bases left between them. Germline V gene lookup returns CDR1 MDHEN and CDR2 SYDVKM. The CDR3 consists of 12 residues. CDR3 sequence: CASSSRVTEAFF. DNA of the CDR3: TGTGCCAGCAGTTCCAGGGTCACTGAAGCTTTCTTT.

This clone occurred a few times. V usage is TRBV15 and J usage is TRBJ2-5, with 9 bases identical to TRBD2. The CDR3 is 13 residues long. V was clipped by 10 bases and J by 3 bases; unmatched bases: 6. Germline V gene lookup returns CDR1 LNHNV and CDR2 YYDKDF (reference sequence). CDR3 sequence (DNA): TGTGCCAGTAGCGGGGGATACGAAGAGACCCAGTACTTC. This encodes CASSGGYEETQYF.

The chain employs TRBV7-2 and TRBJ1-5; D call uncertain. The CDR3 is 10 amino acids. CDR1 is SGHTA, CDR2 FQGNSA, per germline. V was cut by 11 bases and J by 9 bases, with 11 bases left in between. CDR3 protein: CACLIGPQHF. CDR3 sequence (DNA): TGTGCCTGCTTGATTGGGCCCCAGCATTTT.

V is TRBV5-5 and J is TRBJ1-4, with a tentative D call TRBD1 (6 bases). This CDR3 has 13 amino acids. The V and J ends lost 1 base and 5 bases respectively, with 6 bases between them. The V gene's germline CDR1 is SGHKS and CDR2 YYEKEE (reference sequence). The CDR3 sequence: CASSLRGNEKLFF. The CDR3 nucleotides read TGTGCCAGCAGCTTGAGGGGGAATGAAAAACTGTTTTTT.

The V gene is TRBV7-2, the J gene TRBJ2-7, with TRBD1 matching 8 bases. The CDR3 sequence is 17 residues long. CDR1 is SGHTA and CDR2 is FQGNSA in the germline V gene. The V and J ends lost 0 bases and 4 bases, in that order; junction bases with no gene match: 11. The chain's CDR3 is CASSLAVGQGGRYEQYF. In DNA form, the CDR3 reads TGTGCCAGCAGCTTAGCGGTCGGACAGGGTGGAAGGTACGAGCAGTACTTC. The variable domain in full, with the rest retrieved from reference TRBV7-2 and TRBJ2-7, is GAGVSQSPSNKVTEKGKDVELRCDPISGHTALYWYRQSLGQGLEFLIYFQGNSAPDKSGLPSDRFSAERTGGSVSTLTIQRTQQEDSAVYLCASSLAVGQGGRYEQYFGPGTRLTVT.

The chain employs TRBV2 and TRBJ2-7; D possibly corresponds to TRBD1 (6 bases). Germline loops: CDR1 SNHLY, CDR2 FYNNEI. This CDR3 spans 12 amino acids. The germline V and J ends were trimmed by 5 bases and 2 bases, with 7 bases remaining between them. CDR3 amino acids: CASSRQAYEQYV. DNA for the CDR3: TGTGCCAGCAGTAGACAGGCCTACGAGCAGTACGTC.

This clone was counted between two and nine times. The V and J genes are TRBV19 and TRBJ1-1; D is uncertain. Germline lookup yields CDR1 LNHDA and CDR2 SQIVND (reference sequence). This CDR3 has 17 residues. V gave up 5 bases and J gave up 11 bases, with 30 bases separating them. The CDR3 sequence is CASSPAILLDKPRRAFF. CDR3 nucleotide sequence: TGTGCCAGTAGTCCCGCTATTCTTCTTGACAAGCCCAGGAGGGCTTTCTTT.

The chain uses TRBV29-1 and TRBJ2-3; 13 nucleotides agree with TRBD2. V was clipped by 3 bases and J by 2 bases; unmatched bases: 2. In germline, CDR1 is SQVTM, CDR2 ANQGSEA. The CDR3 runs to 15 residues. The CDR3 region is CSVETSGGFTDTQYF. CDR3 bases: TGCAGCGTTGAGACTAGCGGGGGGTTCACAGATACGCAGTATTTT.

This clone came up a few times. The chain carries TRBV6-6 and TRBJ2-5; 8 nucleotides align to TRBD1. The J call may not be correct, given that the DNA end is closer to TRBJ2-7. The CDR3 runs to 13 residues. CDR1 is MNHNY and CDR2 is SVGAGI in the germline V gene (reference sequence). CDR3 region: CASSEDRAYEQYF. In DNA, the CDR3 is TGTGCCAGCAGCGAGGACAGGGCCTACGAGCAGTACTTC.

The rearrangement links TRBV5-6 to TRBJ2-4; 7 bases map to TRBD1. Germline assignment: CDR1 SGHDT and CDR2 YYEEEE. The CDR3 spans 15 residues. J was trimmed by 0 bases and V by 4 bases; bases with no gene match: 4. CDR3 bases: TGTGCCAGCAGCGGGACAGAGTTAGCCAAAAACATTCAGTACTTC. Protein product: CASSGTELAKNIQYF. Filled out from reference TRBV5-6 and TRBJ2-4, the complete variable domain reads DAGVTQSPTHLIKTRGQQVTLRCSPKSGHDTVSWYQQALGQGPQFIFQYYEEEERQRGNFPDRFSGHQFPNYSSELNVNALLLGDSALYLCASSGTELAKNIQYFGAGTRLSVL.

This clone was seen only a few times. The CDR3 region has the DNA TGTGCCAGCAGCTTGCCTGACTCCCGGGGTACGCAGTATTTT. Residues: CASSLPDSRGTQYF. The V and J genes are TRBV7-2 and TRBJ2-3; a possible D gene is TRBD2 (5 bases). The CDR3 contains 14 residues. Germline loops: CDR1 SGHTA, CDR2 FQGNSA. Trimming took 3 bases from V and 8 from J, leaving 15 bases between them.

This clone was recorded at least ten times. J is TRBJ2-1 and V is TRBV5-1; D perhaps matches TRBD2 (6 bases). Looked up from germline, CDR1 is SGHRS and CDR2 is YFSETQ. V was cut by 3 bases and J by 8 bases, with 15 bases left in between. The CDR3 is 14 residues long. CDR3 region: CASSWGGGYYEQFF. The CDR3 bases are TGCGCCAGCAGCTGGGGAGGAGGGTACTATGAGCAGTTCTTC.

The sample holds a few counts of this clone. The rearrangement joins TRBV5-8 to TRBJ1-1, with D perhaps matching TRBD1 (5 bases). The CDR3 is 13 amino acids. Per germline, CDR1 SGHTS and CDR2 YDEGEE. Trimming took 4 bases from V and 0 from J, leaving 7 bases between them. CDR3 in DNA: TGTGCCAGCAGCCAGGGAGTGAACACTGAAGCTTTCTTT. Translation: CASSQGVNTEAFF.

This clone was counted between two and nine times. The chain combines TRBV28 with TRBJ2-1; 11 nucleotides align to TRBD2. The germline gives CDR1 MDHEN, CDR2 SYDVKM. The junction had 7 bases not matched to a gene; V was cut back by 4 bases and J by 2 bases. The CDR3 covers 17 residues. The chain's CDR3 is CASSSGLAGGTYNEQFF. CDR3 nucleotides: TGTGCCAGCAGTTCCGGGCTAGCGGGGGGTACCTACAATGAGCAGTTCTTC.

The J gene is TRBJ2-7, the V gene TRBV11-2; 10 bases are shared with TRBD1. The CDR3 length is 15 residues. V shed 4 bases, J shed 8 bases, and the junction held 11 bases outside the gene matches. From germline, CDR1 is SGHAT and CDR2 FQNNGV. The CDR3 protein is CASSSTRTGGIQQYF. Written as DNA, the CDR3 is TGTGCCAGCAGCTCCACTCGGACAGGGGGAATCCAGCAGTACTTC.

V gene TRBV30 combines with J gene TRBJ1-2; no firm D call. The length of the CDR3 is 12 residues. Trimming stripped 4 bases from V and 13 bases from J, with 19 bases between. CDR1 is GTSNPN, CDR2 SVGIG, per germline (reference sequence). This CDR3 reads CAWTSGPAAGTF. Here the CDR3 DNA reads TGTGCCTGGACTTCAGGCCCGGCTGCAGGCACCTTC.

CDR3 nucleotide sequence: TGTGCCAGCAGTTTAAAGGAAACCACCATATATTTT. Protein: CASSLKETTIYF. The J gene is TRBJ1-3, the V gene TRBV28; no clear D. Trimming removed 2 bases at V and 9 bases at J, with 8 bases between. Looked up from germline, CDR1 is MDHEN and CDR2 is SYDVKM. This CDR3 contains 12 residues. The full variable domain, rest sourced from reference TRBV28 and TRBJ1-3, is DVKVTQSSRYLVKRTGEKVFLECVQDMDHENMFWYRQDPGLGLRLIYFSYDVKMKEKGDIPEGYSVSREKKERFSLILESASTNQTSMYLCASSLKETTIYFGEGSWLTVV.